This T cell receptor beta chain emerged from a study of blood T cell repertoires in COVID-19. Whole-study context: Nucleic acid was either cDNA or gDNA, and it came from T cells, B-cell-depleted T cells, or PBMCs.

Trimming took off 7 bases at V and 3 bases at J, with 17 bases between the two ends. This CDR3 is 14 amino acids long. Germline assignment: CDR1 SGHDT and CDR2 YYEEEE. Clones were read by immunoSEQ multiplex PCR, and TCRdb kept only the in-frame ones, dropping some. The repertoire includes some 250,000 clones, around 80% of them detected once, and roughly 8.7% sits in the top ten. The sample comprised peripheral blood. This chain connects TRBV5-6 to TRBJ2-7; TRBD2 might be the D (6 bases). This sequence originates from a man aged 40-55 years with active or convalescent COVID-19. As DNA, the CDR3 is TGTGCCAGCTTTGAAAGGGGCGGGAACTACGAGCAGTACTTC. This gives the protein CASFERGGNYEQYF.